The TCR beta chain described here comes from a study of radiation and T cells in renal cell carcinoma (dated by TCRdb to between 2020 and 2021). Regarding the study in general: The samples were obtained from a clinical trial, where primary renal cell carcinomas were treated with 15 Gy stereotactic body radiation therapy and then removed by nephrectomy 4 weeks afterward. In total, roughly 51 samples underwent TCR beta sequencing: approximately 25 tumors plus 27 peripheral blood samples. In the roughly 49 samples combined, 4,016,671 unique CDR3 nucleotide sequences were found, encoding about 3 million unique CDR3 amino acid sequences.

Results and caveats for the whole study, not just this receptor: Changes in the blood repertoire were not tracked past 4 weeks after treatment. Because pretreatment tumor biopsies were not available, the study could not determine whether clonotypes were already present within the tumor at baseline. In blood, the top tumor clonotypes increased from baseline to 2 weeks after radiation and then shrank by 4 weeks, which suggests a temporary expansion of tumor-resident clones. With a single-armed trial design, the study had no way to address how radiation dose or scheduling affects the TCR repertoire.

TCR beta libraries were generated from genomic DNA with the immunoSEQ kit, following the manufacturer's recommendations. Library preparation used a first multiplex PCR with proprietary primers, then a second PCR adding unique barcodes, with bead cleanups after each round. A kit-provided positive control reaction and a negative control reaction were included in every sample batch. The final libraries were assessed on an Agilent 4200 TapeStation D1000 ScreenTape, pooled by volume, and quantified by qPCR. Sequencing ran on an Illumina NextSeq500 with a MidOutput 150-cycle cartridge, using 156 Read1 and 15 Index1 cycles with kit custom primers. The pooled library was loaded at approximately 1 pM, with a roughly 18% PhiX control spiked in. The authors' analysis ran thus. Vendor-processed data were analyzed in R, with a clonotype defined as all T cells sharing the same CDR3 nucleotide sequence. For clone abundance analyses, frequencies were normalized to the 10,000 most abundant clones in each sample. Public T cell clones, which averaged fewer than five per sample, were removed prior to analysis. Tumor-enriched clonotypes and baseline blood-enriched clonotypes were defined as those with an abundance difference of at least 32-fold between compartments. A beta-binomial differential abundance model was applied to find clonotypes that expanded or contracted between blood time points. Similarity between tumor and blood repertoires was quantified using the Baroni-Urbani and Buser coefficient, and groups were compared with two-tailed Wilcoxon tests in R. TCRdb took over this immuneACCESS table, retaining in-frame rearrangements with V and J assigned. Such tables are incomplete; in checked studies, under half of the missing clones stem from an unresolved V gene, and the remainder is unexplained. From that table come the V and J calls and clone size; the DNA was used to work out D and trimming. The sample table records roughly 130,000 clones; around 89% of these occur just once. 4.5% to 7.5% of the sample lies in the top ten.

The time point label here, explained by the study, means: blood 2 weeks post-SBRT. The treatment or condition label, as the study defines it: 15 Gy SBRT to primary tumor, nephrectomy 4 weeks later. Serial peripheral blood from radiation-treated patients was sampled at baseline, 2 weeks and 4 weeks after SBRT to track tumor-enriched clonotypes. Every patient's renal cell carcinoma showed clear cell pathology. The QIAamp DNA Blood Mini Kit (Qiagen) was used to prepare genomic DNA for TCR sequencing. The analyses included only samples that passed all quality control checks. Relative to germline, V is 6 bases shorter and J is 8 bases shorter, with 10 bases between their ends. The germline V gene gives CDR1 as MNHEY and CDR2 as SVGAGI. The CDR3 has 11 amino acids, counting the end cysteine and phenylalanine. Only CDR3 DNA remains: 33 bases, in frame from the first base. On this clone itself: The antigen it recognizes is unknown. No base-level quality is on record; no much larger clone is a single base apart.

This TCR was sampled from a woman in her seventies with renal cell carcinoma. The sample was blood, taken from a patient whose treatment included radiotherapy and nephrectomy. This chain joins TRBV6-5 to TRBJ1-1; the D gene assignment is ambiguous. The DNA reads TGTGCCAGCAGGCTATATGGGGAAGCTTTCTTT. It is translated as CASRLYGEAFF.